There are many counts of the clone carrying this T cell receptor beta chain. The antigen is not known. The CDR3 has 14 residues. Trimming cost V 4 bases and J 5 bases; bases outside gene matches: 6. The germline V gene has CDR1 SGDLS and CDR2 YYNGEE. Unique molecular identifiers were added to individual cDNA molecules. From the 5' RACE reads, TCRdb called clonotypes with MiXCR, one entry per CDR3 protein. The sample comprises about 46,000 distinct CDR3 sequences, roughly 10% of which are singletons, and approximately 15% rests with the top ten. The data were obtained in a study of early T cells in non-severe SARS-CoV-2 infection. In the study overall: RNA in bulk from unsorted whole blood was sequenced, and chains were unpaired. Study-level points and caveats: Comparison of clonotypes with VDJdb favored anti-spike CD8 responses while missing private and CD4 specificities.

Material: whole blood. The sequence was collected from an adult who was a healthcare worker with PCR-confirmed SARS-CoV-2 infection or an uninfected control (not recorded which). V is TRBV9 and J is TRBJ2-1; 7 nucleotides align to TRBD2. The CDR3 here is CASSSTSRNNEQFF. The CDR3 nucleotides are TGTGCCAGCAGCTCGACTAGCCGGAACAATGAGCAGTTCTTC.